Detailed here is one T cell receptor beta chain. No antigen is known for it. Donors were nominally healthy when sampled, though unrecorded immune exposures were likely. The PCR made use of 60 Vbeta and 13 Jbeta primers. The method was immunoSEQ multiplex PCR; TCRdb's version includes in-frame clones alone and lacks a portion of them. The table lists some 180,000 clones, over 70% of them singletons. This entry comes from a study of cytomegalovirus exposure and HLA in healthy donors. Study-wide findings and caveats: A later analysis reportedly found fewer N-insertions in an Asian-associated ancestry cluster than the approximately 670-donor mean. Despite most TCR sequences being rare, some public TCRs occurred in many donors. Certain sequence variants were highly shared and formed a cluster, and this cluster was likely a sequencing artifact.

Germline V CDR1 and CDR2: GTSNPN, SVGIG (reference sequence). The CDR3 is 15 amino acids. The germline V and J ends were trimmed by 3 bases and 1 base, with 15 bases remaining between them. Source material: PBMCs. The receptor was isolated from a male donor in good health and CMV-seronegative. The J gene is TRBJ1-1, the V gene TRBV30; D remains unclear. The chain's CDR3 is CAWRRELIRNTEAFF. DNA for the CDR3: TGTGCCTGGAGAAGGGAGTTAATAAGGAACACTGAAGCTTTCTTT.